Presented here are 27 T cell receptor beta chains from one specimen sequenced in a study of Tregs in tolerant kidney transplant recipients. TCRdb keeps only in-frame clones here, not all; method: immunoSEQ multiplex PCR. The sample contains tens of thousands of clones, about 90% of which appear only once. The sequenced sample was Tregs from blood. The source of these receptors is a human donor in good health.

The chain employs TRBV7-6 and TRBJ2-6, with D possibly being TRBD1 (6 bases). Trimming left V 3 bases short and J 2 bases short, with 8 bases between. This CDR3 comprises 15 residues. Germline loops: CDR1 SGHVS, CDR2 FNYEAQ. CDR3 sequence: CASSLHRAGANVLTF. CDR3 in DNA: TGTGCCAGCAGCTTGCACAGGGCTGGGGCCAACGTCCTGACTTTC.

The chain is built from TRBV2 and TRBJ1-5; D ambiguous. Germline lookup yields CDR1 SNHLY and CDR2 FYNNEI. The CDR3 contains 12 residues. V lost 2 bases and J 7 bases, leaving 6 bases between the germline ends. The CDR3 reads CASSESNQPQHF. CDR3 DNA sequence: TGTGCCAGCAGTGAAAGTAACCAGCCCCAGCATTTT.

The chain combines TRBV7-2 with TRBJ1-6; no clear D. Per the germline V gene, CDR1 is SGHTA and CDR2 is FQGNSA. V gave up 3 bases and J gave up 6 bases, with 12 bases separating them. The length of the CDR3 is 15 residues. The CDR3: CASSLLWAGNSPLHF. The DNA for the CDR3 is TGTGCCAGCAGCTTGTTGTGGGCTGGTAATTCACCCCTCCACTTT.

This clone is a singleton in its sample. This chain joins TRBV10-3 and TRBJ2-7, with TRBD2 matching 15 bases. The V segment lost 6 bases and the J segment 0 bases; nucleotides outside the gene matches: 9. The CDR3 is made up of 18 amino acids. Germline V lookup: CDR1 ENHRY, CDR2 SYGVKD. The CDR3 is CAIRRTSGRASSSYEQYF. CDR3 in DNA: TGTGCCATCAGGAGGACTAGCGGGAGGGCCTCCTCCTCCTACGAGCAGTACTTC.

The count of this clone is one. The V call is TRBV19, the J call TRBJ2-1; D ambiguous. Germline-derived CDR1 and CDR2 are LNHDA and SQIVND (reference sequence). This CDR3 contains 13 residues. Trimming took 6 bases from V and 7 from J, leaving 13 bases between them. The CDR3 is CASRPLDGNEQFF. Here the CDR3 DNA reads TGTGCCAGTAGGCCTCTGGACGGAAATGAGCAGTTCTTC.

V and J are TRBV19 and TRBJ1-4, with D possibly TRBD1 on 5 matching bases. The CDR3 has 15 residues. Trimming pared 7 bases from V and 2 bases from J, leaving 14 bases between. The germline V gene encodes CDR1 LNHDA and CDR2 SQIVND (reference sequence). The DNA of the CDR3 is TGTGCCAGTACCAGGACACGGGACACTAATGAAAAACTGTTTTTT. This translates into CASTRTRDTNEKLFF. The variable domain in full, completed from reference TRBV19 and TRBJ1-4, reads DGGITQSPKYLFRKEGQNVTLSCEQNLNHDAMYWYRQDPGQGLRLIYYSQIVNDFQKGDIAEGYSVSREKKESFPLTVTSAQKNPTAFYLCASTRTRDTNEKLFFGSGTQLSVL.

The rearrangement joins TRBV7-8 to TRBJ2-7; no clear D gene. V was shortened by 1 base and J by 3 bases, with 10 bases between the two germline ends. The CDR3 runs to 14 residues. Germline V gene data show CDR1 as SGHVS and CDR2 as FQNEAQ. CDR3 sequence reads: CASSLEPVVYEQYF. The CDR3 DNA reads as TGTGCCAGCAGCTTAGAACCAGTGGTCTACGAGCAGTACTTC.

The rearrangement uses TRBV27 and TRBJ2-6; D is uncertain. V was shortened by 0 bases and J by 3 bases, with 12 bases between the two germline ends. Germline loops: CDR1 MNHEY, CDR2 SMNVEV (reference sequence). This CDR3 is 17 amino acids long. For the CDR3, the DNA is TGTGCCAGCAGTTTATCTCCAGGTAGTATTGGGGCCAACGTCCTGACTTTC. Translation gives CASSLSPGSIGANVLTF.

The gene calls are TRBV6-5 and TRBJ2-5; TRBD1 or TRBD2 may be the D gene (5 bases each). The closer fit of TRBJ2-7 to the DNA end suggests the J call may be wrong. The CDR3 has 16 amino acids. The V gene's germline CDR1 is MNHEY and CDR2 SVGAGI. The CDR3 region is CASSYSRWDPAYEQYF. The CDR3 coding sequence is TGTGCCAGCAGTTACTCGAGGTGGGACCCCGCCTACGAGCAGTACTTC.

The rearrangement links TRBV5-1 to TRBJ1-2; 9 bases are a match to TRBD1. V lost 4 bases to trimming and J lost 4 bases; unmatched junction nucleotides: 11. This CDR3 contains 16 residues. Germline CDR1 SGHRS, CDR2 YFSETQ. The CDR3 coding sequence is TGCGCCAGCAGCCCCGGGACAGGGATAGGGGTCTATGGCTACACCTTC. This translates into CASSPGTGIGVYGYTF.

This chain joins TRBV27 and TRBJ1-2, with 9 bases fitting TRBD1. The CDR3 is 15 amino acids. The trim removed 6 bases at V and 7 bases at J, leaving 12 bases unmatched. Germline lookup yields CDR1 MNHEY and CDR2 SMNVEV (reference sequence). CDR3 DNA sequence: TGTGCCAGCAGCAAAGCCGGGACAGGGAAGGGTGGCTACACCTTC. Protein sequence: CASSKAGTGKGGYTF.

The V gene is TRBV6-5, the J gene TRBJ2-2; no reliable D call. The length of the CDR3 is 13 residues. V was clipped by 7 bases and J by 2 bases, with 8 bases between them. Germline assignment: CDR1 MNHEY and CDR2 SVGAGI. CDR3 nucleotides: TGTGCCAGCACCGGACCCAACACCGGGGAGCTGTTTTTT. Its protein product is CASTGPNTGELFF.

The chain carries TRBV7-7 and TRBJ2-5; no firm D call. Germline CDR1 and CDR2: SSHAT and FNYEAQ (reference sequence). Trimming stripped 3 bases from V and 5 bases from J, with 13 bases between. The CDR3 consists of 14 residues. CDR3 residues: CASSFYGSEETQYF. Written as DNA, the CDR3 is TGTGCCAGCAGCTTTTACGGATCAGAGGAGACCCAGTACTTC. Based on the CDR3 plus reference TRBV7-7 and TRBJ2-5, the full variable domain is GAGVSQSPRYKVTKRGQDVTLRCDPISSHATLYWYQQALGQGPEFLTYFNYEAQPDKSGLPSDRFSAERPEGSISTLTIQRTEQRDSAMYRCASSFYGSEETQYFGPGTRLLVL.

The chain recombines TRBV5-1 with TRBJ2-3; D might be TRBD1 or TRBD2, each matching 5 bases. V lost 0 bases and J lost 1, with 6 bases in between. This CDR3 comprises 14 residues. Germline V gene lookup returns CDR1 SGHRS and CDR2 YFSETQ. The DNA for the CDR3 is TGCGCCAGCAGCTTGGGAGGGGGCACAGATACGCAGTATTTT. It codes for CASSLGGGTDTQYF. The full variable domain, with the rest looked up from reference TRBV5-1 and TRBJ2-3, is KAGVTQTPRYLIKTRGQQVTLSCSPISGHRSVSWYQQTPGQGLQFLFEYFSETQRNKGNFPGRFSGRQFSNSRSEMNVSTLELGDSALYLCASSLGGGTDTQYFGPGTRLTVL.

The chain employs TRBV7-9 and TRBJ1-4; 7 positions match TRBD1. Germline CDR1 reads SEHNR; CDR2 reads FQNEAQ (reference sequence). This CDR3 has 15 amino acids. The V and J ends lost 5 bases and 7 bases, in that order; junction bases with no gene match: 10. The CDR3 sequence: CASSGRGGASEKLFF. In DNA, the CDR3 is TGTGCCAGCAGCGGGAGAGGGGGCGCGAGTGAAAAACTGTTTTTT.

The chain links TRBV25-1 to TRBJ1-1, with D hard to call. The CDR3 extends over 12 amino acids. Looked up from germline, CDR1 is MGHDK and CDR2 is SYGVNS. V gave up 8 bases and J gave up 4 bases, with 11 bases separating them. The CDR3 coding sequence is TGTGCCAGCCCTCGGGCGGGCACTGAAGCTTTCTTT. The encoded protein is CASPRAGTEAFF.

V and J are TRBV14 and TRBJ2-7, with D uncertain. CDR1 SGHDN and CDR2 FVKESK come from the germline V gene. This CDR3 contains 11 residues. Trimming shortened V by 0 bases and J by 6 bases, and 3 bases separated the two germline ends. Here the CDR3 DNA reads TGTGCCAGCAGCCAAGATATCGAGCAGTACTTC. This codes for CASSQDIEQYF.

This chain joins TRBV7-3 and TRBJ2-5; 9 nucleotides agree with TRBD2. Germline lookup yields CDR1 SGHTA and CDR2 FQGTGA. The CDR3 sequence is 14 residues long. V dropped 3 bases and J dropped 1; count of bases not matched to a gene: 0. This chain's CDR3 is CASSFSGGQETQYF. The DNA of the CDR3 is TGTGCCAGCAGCTTTAGCGGGGGCCAAGAGACCCAGTACTTC.

V and J are TRBV5-1 and TRBJ1-6; the match to TRBD1 covers 7 bases. The ends lost 1 base at V and 8 bases at J; junction bases unmatched: 9. CDR3 length equals 16 residues. In germline, CDR1 is SGHRS, CDR2 YFSETQ. The DNA for the CDR3 is TGCGCCAGCAGCTTGCTGGGCGGGGACAGCTATTCACCCCTCCACTTT. Amino acids: CASSLLGGDSYSPLHF.

The chain has TRBV7-9 and TRBJ1-5; D is undetermined. V was cut by 1 base and J by 6 bases, with 7 bases left in between. Germline V lookup: CDR1 SEHNR, CDR2 FQNEAQ (reference sequence). The CDR3 has 13 amino acids. The DNA of the CDR3 is TGTGCCAGCAGCTTAGATGGCGGTCAGCCCCAGCATTTT. Its translation: CASSLDGGQPQHF.

This chain links TRBV10-3 with TRBJ1-2; D unclear. V lost 3 bases to trimming and J lost 1 base, with 15 bases between them. This CDR3 has 16 residues. The V gene's germline CDR1 is ENHRY and CDR2 SYGVKD. CDR3 bases: TGTGCCATCAGTGAAAGCCAGGCTCGGGGTAACTATGGCTACACCTTC. It is translated as CAISESQARGNYGYTF.

The V call is TRBV5-1, the J call TRBJ1-3, with D unresolved. This CDR3 is built from 14 residues. Trimming shortened V by 4 bases and J by 4 bases, and 12 bases separated the two germline ends. From germline, CDR1 is SGHRS and CDR2 YFSETQ. CDR3 bases: TGCGCCAGCAGCCCTGCCAGCTCCGGAAACACCATATATTTT. Protein: CASSPASSGNTIYF.

In this sample, this clone turned up once. This chain links TRBV6-5 with TRBJ1-2; 10 bases match TRBD1. The CDR3 runs to 13 residues. Germline CDR1 is MNHEY and CDR2 is SVGAGI. J gave up 7 bases and V 5 bases, and 4 bases lay outside the gene matches. CDR3 sequence: CASSPGTGVGYTF. CDR3 nucleotide sequence: TGTGCCAGCAGTCCCGGGACAGGGGTTGGCTACACCTTC.

This chain connects TRBV30 to TRBJ2-7; the D gene is possibly TRBD2 (6 bases). Trimming shortened V by 7 bases and J by 3 bases, and 16 bases separated the two germline ends. The germline V gene has CDR1 GTSNPN and CDR2 SVGIG (reference sequence). CDR3 size: 13 residues. In DNA form, the CDR3 reads TGTGCCTCGGAGGGTCAGGGTCGCTACGAGCAGTACTTC. Amino acid sequence: CASEGQGRYEQYF.

V and J are TRBV7-6 and TRBJ2-2; D possibly corresponds to TRBD1 (5 bases). Trimming left V 3 bases short and J 3 bases short, with 11 bases between. The CDR3 runs to 15 residues. Germline V gene data show CDR1 as SGHVS and CDR2 as FNYEAQ. Here the CDR3 DNA reads TGTGCCAGCAGCTTGACAGCATTATACACCGGGGAGCTGTTTTTT. It yields the protein CASSLTALYTGELFF.

The rearrangement joins TRBV5-1 to TRBJ1-1; possibly TRBD1 for D (5 bases). The CDR3 has 14 amino acids. Germline V gene sequence: CDR1 SGHRS, CDR2 YFSETQ. Deletions cut 4 bases from V and 10 bases from J, with 20 bases between. DNA for the CDR3: TGCGCCAGCAGCCTCCGACCGGGACTGGAAGGAGCTTTCTTT. Translated: CASSLRPGLEGAFF.

The J gene is TRBJ2-5, the V gene TRBV5-1, with D hard to call. V was trimmed by 0 bases and J by 1 base, leaving 10 bases between them. Germline V gives CDR1 SGHRS, CDR2 YFSETQ. The CDR3 totals 15 residues. The CDR3 nucleotides read TGCGCCAGCAGCTTGGTGGCCCAAATCCAAGAGACCCAGTACTTC. Translation: CASSLVAQIQETQYF.